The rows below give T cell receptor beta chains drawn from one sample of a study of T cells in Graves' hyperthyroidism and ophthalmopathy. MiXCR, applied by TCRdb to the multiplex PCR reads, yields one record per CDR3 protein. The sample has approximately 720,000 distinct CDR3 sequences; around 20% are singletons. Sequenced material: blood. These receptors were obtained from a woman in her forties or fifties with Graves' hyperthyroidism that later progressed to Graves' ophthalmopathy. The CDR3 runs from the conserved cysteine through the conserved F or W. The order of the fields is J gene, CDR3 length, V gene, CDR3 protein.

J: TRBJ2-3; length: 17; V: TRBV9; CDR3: CASSVETTGGSTDTQYF
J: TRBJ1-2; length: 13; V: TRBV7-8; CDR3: CASSPSRTEGYTF
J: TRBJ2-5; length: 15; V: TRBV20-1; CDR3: CSARMGQGSQETQYF
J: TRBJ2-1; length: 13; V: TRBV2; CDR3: CASKGGGADEQFF
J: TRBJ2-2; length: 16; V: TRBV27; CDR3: CASSLRDRVSTGELFF
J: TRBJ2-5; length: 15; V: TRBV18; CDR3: CASSPPLAYQETQYF
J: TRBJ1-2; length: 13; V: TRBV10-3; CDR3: CAISEDRGEGYTF
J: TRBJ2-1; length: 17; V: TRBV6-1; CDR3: CASSRKFGGANNNEQFF
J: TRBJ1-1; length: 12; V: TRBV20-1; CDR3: CSATYPNTEAFF
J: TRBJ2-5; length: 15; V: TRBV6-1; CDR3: CASRGLGGNQETQYF
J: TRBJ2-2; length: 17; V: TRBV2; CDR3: CASTNSPGGPSTGELFF
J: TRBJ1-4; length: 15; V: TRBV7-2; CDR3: CASSLWAATNEKLFF
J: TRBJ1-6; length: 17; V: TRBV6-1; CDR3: CASSEDEVMTLVSPLHF
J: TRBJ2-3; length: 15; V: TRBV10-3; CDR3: CAISFQAGGEDTQYF
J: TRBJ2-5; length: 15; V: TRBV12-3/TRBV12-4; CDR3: CASSLSASTQETQYF
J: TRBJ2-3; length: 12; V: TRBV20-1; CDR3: CSAEPGADTQYF